The source of this T cell receptor beta chain is a study of cytomegalovirus exposure and HLA in healthy donors. Across the whole study: Inside one of the first data releases sat about 85 million unique TCRs taken from HLA-typed donors.

Regarding the study as a whole: Sequence variants that were highly shared formed a cluster that was likely a sequencing artifact. Reportedly, TCR beta sequences accurately predicted HLA-A and HLA-B alleles in most subjects.

CDR1 SGHTA and CDR2 FQGNSA come from the germline V gene. V lost 3 bases, J lost 4 bases, and 9 bases lay in between. The CDR3 spans 13 residues. On this clone: Its antigen remains unknown.

The PCR ran on 60 Vbeta and 13 Jbeta primers. Measured with immunoSEQ multiplex PCR; TCRdb has only the in-frame clones, and not every one. This table has more than 80,000 clones, 63% appearing once. This chain uses TRBV7-2 with TRBJ1-1, with D perhaps TRBD1 (6 bases). The specimen sequenced was PBMCs. The clonotype comes from a woman between 40 and 50 years old in good health and CMV-seropositive. In DNA form, the CDR3 reads TGTGCCAGCAGCTTCGGCAGGGGCACTGAAGCTTTCTTT. Translated: CASSFGRGTEAFF. Drawing the rest from reference TRBV7-2 and TRBJ1-1, the complete variable domain is GAGVSQSPSNKVTEKGKDVELRCDPISGHTALYWYRQSLGQGLEFLIYFQGNSAPDKSGLPSDRFSAERTGGSVSTLTIQRTQQEDSAVYLCASSFGRGTEAFFGQGTRLTVV.